The next 27 T cell receptor beta chains were all read from a single sample in a study of shared T cell receptors in the human thymus. TCRdb's copy holds only in-frame clones and misses some; the assay was immunoSEQ multiplex PCR. The repertoire holds approximately 760,000 clones, with 70% to 90% as singletons. This sample was shared with a second study, whose subject was human thymus T cells.

Sequencing was carried out using thymocytes. Receptors were obtained from a girl under three years old with a congenital heart defect.

The V call is TRBV15, the J call TRBJ1-1, with TRBD1 matching 8 bases. V lost 0 bases, J lost 10 bases, and 13 bases stayed unmatched. This CDR3 spans 16 amino acids. The germline V gene has CDR1 LNHNV and CDR2 YYDKDF (reference sequence). The CDR3, as DNA: TGTGCCACCAGCAGAGAGGAGGACAGGGCCTCAAAGGGAGCTTTCTTT. This sequence encodes CATSREEDRASKGAFF.

The chain carries TRBV5-6 and TRBJ2-1, with 8 bases fitting TRBD2. This CDR3 is built from 16 residues. Trimming took 1 base from V and 5 from J; bases not matched to a gene: 8. The germline V gene encodes CDR1 SGHDT and CDR2 YYEEEE. The CDR3, as DNA: TGTGCCAGCAGCTTGACGAGCGGGAGACCAAACAATGAGCAGTTCTTC. Residues: CASSLTSGRPNNEQFF.

The genes are TRBV6-5 and TRBJ2-5; the match to TRBD2 covers 8 bases. The length of the CDR3 is 16 residues. The ends lost 4 bases at V and 1 base at J; junction bases unmatched: 8. Per germline, CDR1 MNHEY and CDR2 SVGAGI. In DNA form, the CDR3 reads TGTGCCAGCAGTTCTGGCTTCGGGGGGGCCCAAGAGACCCAGTACTTC. Translating gives CASSSGFGGAQETQYF.

The J gene is TRBJ2-3, the V gene TRBV5-1; 11 bases align to TRBD2. Germline loops: CDR1 SGHRS, CDR2 YFSETQ. The V and J ends lost 1 base and 0 bases, in that order; junction bases with no gene match: 19. CDR3 length equals 22 residues. The CDR3 DNA is TGCGCCAGCAGCTTGTCGAGTCCTGGGGTTAGCGGGGGGGCTGCCAGCACAGATACGCAGTATTTT. Translated: CASSLSSPGVSGGAASTDTQYF.

The chain uses TRBV5-4 and TRBJ2-5, with a possible D match to TRBD2 (6 bases). Germline lookup yields CDR1 SGHNT and CDR2 YYREEE (reference sequence). The V end was cut by 2 bases, the J end by 6 bases, with 11 bases between. The CDR3 consists of 13 residues. CDR3 sequence (DNA): TGTGCCAGCAGCTTTAGCGCGGGGAAGACCCAGTACTTC. Amino acids: CASSFSAGKTQYF.

As concerns this clone: The junction and the germline gene differ at one end; a read error may be behind it. V is TRBV7-7 and J is TRBJ2-5; possible D gene TRBD1, 5 bases. The CDR3 is 16 amino acids. CDR1 is SSHAT, CDR2 FNYEAQ, per germline (reference sequence). In DNA, the CDR3 is TGTGCTAGCAGCTTATCATTGGCAGGGCCCCAAGAGACCCAGTACTTC. Its translation: CASSLSLAGPQETQYF. Looking up the rest from reference TRBV7-7 and TRBJ2-5 gives the full variable domain: GAGVSQSPRYKVTKRGQDVTLRCDPISSHATLYWYQQALGQGPEFLTYFNYEAQPDKSGLPSDRFSAERPEGSISTLTIQRTEQRDSAMYRCASSLSLAGPQETQYFGPGTRLLVL.

The V call is TRBV10-2, the J call TRBJ1-5; TRBD1 matches 7 bases. Per the germline V gene, CDR1 is WSHSY and CDR2 is SAAADI. CDR3 length equals 14 residues. J lost 3 bases, V lost 6 bases, and 5 bases had no gene match. The CDR3 is CASSGDRDNQPQHF. As DNA, the CDR3 is TGCGCCAGCAGCGGCGACAGGGACAATCAGCCCCAGCATTTT.

This chain uses TRBV5-6 with TRBJ1-1, with a tentative D call TRBD1 (5 bases). Germline V gene lookup returns CDR1 SGHDT and CDR2 YYEEEE. This CDR3 has 14 residues. The V end lost 0 bases, the J end lost 3 bases, and 9 bases lay between the germline ends. The CDR3 region is CASSLVGEDTEAFF. In nucleotides, the CDR3 is TGTGCCAGCAGCTTGGTGGGGGAGGACACTGAAGCTTTCTTT.

The V gene is TRBV5-1, the J gene TRBJ1-1; 9 bases agree with TRBD1. The CDR3 is made up of 18 amino acids. Germline loops: CDR1 SGHRS, CDR2 YFSETQ. The V segment lost 1 base and the J segment 3 bases; nucleotides outside the gene matches: 13. The CDR3 spells CASSLSPITGGADTEAFF. CDR3 coding DNA: TGCGCCAGCAGCTTGTCGCCAATTACAGGGGGCGCGGACACTGAAGCTTTCTTT. Combining the CDR3 with reference TRBV5-1 and TRBJ1-1 gives the whole variable domain KAGVTQTPRYLIKTRGQQVTLSCSPISGHRSVSWYQQTPGQGLQFLFEYFSETQRNKGNFPGRFSGRQFSNSRSEMNVSTLELGDSALYLCASSLSPITGGADTEAFFGQGTRLTVV.

The rearrangement joins TRBV28 to TRBJ1-6, with D uncertain. With 6 bases removed from V and 14 bases from J, the gap between germline ends came to 20 bases. The CDR3 runs 14 residues. Germline CDR1 MDHEN, CDR2 SYDVKM. The CDR3 sequence: CASRMEGPYGSLHF. The DNA of the CDR3 is TGTGCCAGCAGAATGGAGGGCCCGTATGGATCCCTCCACTTT.

The chain joins TRBV28 to TRBJ2-6; D uncertain. Trimming cost V 3 bases and J 0 bases, with 12 bases left between them. The CDR3 has 17 amino acids. CDR1 and CDR2 from the germline V gene are MDHEN and SYDVKM. The CDR3 sequence is CASSFPGPISGANVLTF. DNA of the CDR3: TGTGCCAGCAGTTTCCCTGGGCCCATCTCTGGGGCCAACGTCCTGACTTTC.

A remark on this clone: A read error may produce the germline difference seen at one junction end. J is TRBJ2-7 and V is TRBV20-1; 7 nucleotides line up with TRBD1. Per the germline V gene, CDR1 is DFQATT and CDR2 is SNEGSKA (reference sequence). The length of the CDR3 is 10 residues. CDR3 residues: CSARVPGQRF. CDR3 in DNA: TGCAGTGCTAGAGTACCGGGACAGCGCTTC.

The chain couples TRBV6-6 to TRBJ1-1; D might be TRBD1 (5 bases). Deletions cut 4 bases from V and 5 bases from J, with 14 bases between. The CDR3 consists of 14 residues. From germline, CDR1 is MNHNY and CDR2 SVGAGI (reference sequence). The CDR3 is CASSSSRVLTEAFF. CDR3 in DNA: TGTGCCAGCAGTTCCTCCAGGGTATTGACTGAAGCTTTCTTT.

The chain links TRBV5-1 to TRBJ1-1; 8 nucleotides align to TRBD1. Germline assignment: CDR1 SGHRS and CDR2 YFSETQ. With V trimmed by 3 bases and J by 10 bases, 5 bases remained unmatched. This CDR3 has 12 residues. CDR3 bases: TGCGCCAGCAGCTCAGGGGGCCGGGTAGCTTTCTTT. Translation: CASSSGGRVAFF.

This chain connects TRBV5-6 to TRBJ2-2, with D tentatively TRBD1 (5 bases). Looked up from germline, CDR1 is SGHDT and CDR2 is YYEEEE. The V and J ends lost 4 bases and 2 bases respectively, with 9 bases between them. CDR3 length equals 14 residues. The CDR3 DNA reads as TGTGCCAGCAGCCCAGGGTTCAACACCGGGGAGCTGTTTTTT. It codes for CASSPGFNTGELFF.

The rearrangement uses TRBV10-3 and TRBJ2-3, with 9 bases lining up with TRBD2. The CDR3 is made up of 18 amino acids. Trimming at V came to 3 bases and at J to 6 bases, leaving 16 bases not matched to a gene. In germline, CDR1 is ENHRY, CDR2 SYGVKD. CDR3 nucleotides: TGTGCCATCAGTGACGGGATGGTAGCGGGGGCCCTCGGGGATACGCAGTATTTT. Encoded protein: CAISDGMVAGALGDTQYF.

Notes on this clone: The junction differs from germline at one of its ends, possibly a read error. CDR3 nucleotide sequence: TGCAGTGCTCGAGACAGAAATGGCTACACCTTC. Amino acids: CSARDRNGYTF. The rearrangement links TRBV20-1 to TRBJ1-2; D is possibly TRBD1 (5 bases). This CDR3 is 11 amino acids long. Germline CDR1 and CDR2: DFQATT and SNEGSKA (reference sequence).

The chain employs TRBV4-1 and TRBJ1-1; 12 bases map to TRBD1. The trim removed 0 bases at V and 3 bases at J, leaving 5 bases unmatched. The V gene's germline CDR1 is MGHRA and CDR2 YSYEKL. CDR3 length: 17 amino acids. The CDR3 loop is CASSQDRGDRGHTEAFF. In nucleotides, the CDR3 is TGCGCCAGCAGCCAAGATCGGGGGGACAGGGGGCACACTGAAGCTTTCTTT.

The chain combines TRBV5-6 with TRBJ2-1; 12 bases are shared with TRBD1. Germline CDR1 is SGHDT and CDR2 is YYEEEE. V trimming: 1 base; J trimming: 5 bases; junction bases outside the gene matches: 4. This CDR3 is 16 amino acids long. The CDR3 DNA reads as TGTGCCAGCAGCTTGTGGGACAGGGGGCTCCACAATGAGCAGTTCTTC. This translates into CASSLWDRGLHNEQFF.

The gene calls are TRBV27 and TRBJ1-4, with 7 positions matching TRBD1. The CDR3 consists of 19 residues. The V segment lost 5 bases and the J segment 1 base; nucleotides outside the gene matches: 16. From germline, CDR1 is MNHEY and CDR2 SMNVEV (reference sequence). CDR3 DNA sequence: TGTGCCAGCAGTATTCGATACCCCGAACAGGGGCTAACTAATGAAAAACTGTTTTTT. This gives the protein CASSIRYPEQGLTNEKLFF.

This chain links TRBV5-1 with TRBJ2-7; the D gene is possibly TRBD1 (5 bases). V lost 1 base and J lost 6, with 8 bases in between. The CDR3 totals 12 residues. Per the germline V gene, CDR1 is SGHRS and CDR2 is YFSETQ. The CDR3 loop is CASSLTGPEQYF. CDR3 nucleotides: TGCGCCAGCAGCTTGACAGGACCCGAGCAGTACTTC.

The V call is TRBV27, the J call TRBJ1-1, with 7 bases matching TRBD1. This CDR3 contains 14 residues. The germline gives CDR1 MNHEY, CDR2 SMNVEV (reference sequence). V shed 3 bases, J shed 5 bases, and the junction held 6 bases outside the gene matches. The CDR3 DNA is TGTGCCAGCAGTTTTCACAGGGGAAGGACTGAAGCTTTCTTT. Amino acid sequence: CASSFHRGRTEAFF.

This chain joins TRBV5-1 and TRBJ2-7; TRBD1 matches 7 bases. Germline assignment: CDR1 SGHRS and CDR2 YFSETQ. The CDR3 contains 15 residues. The trim removed 4 bases at V and 0 bases at J, leaving 7 bases unmatched. The CDR3 sequence: CASSLRQGSSYEQYF. The CDR3 DNA follows: TGCGCCAGCAGCCTTAGACAGGGCAGCTCCTACGAGCAGTACTTC.

This sequence joins TRBV28 and TRBJ1-5; maybe TRBD1 (6 bases). The V end lost 5 bases, the J end lost 1 base, and 15 bases lay between the germline ends. The CDR3 covers 16 residues. Germline values: CDR1 MDHEN, CDR2 SYDVKM. The chain's CDR3 is CASSTGGQPSNQPQHF. The CDR3 DNA sequence: TGTGCCAGCAGTACAGGTGGACAGCCCAGCAATCAGCCCCAGCATTTT.

The V call is TRBV6-1, the J call TRBJ2-5, with a possible D match to TRBD1 (7 bases). Per the germline V gene, CDR1 is MNHNS and CDR2 is SASEGT. V lost 2 bases and J 2 bases, leaving 33 bases between the germline ends. This CDR3 region has 22 residues. CDR3 nucleotide sequence: TGTGCCAGCAGTGAATATAGGGGGCGGGGAAGTGGGACCCCATGCCTTCAAGAGACCCAGTACTTC. Translated, it gives CASSEYRGRGSGTPCLQETQYF.

The gene calls are TRBV2 and TRBJ1-2, with unresolved D. The V gene's germline CDR1 is SNHLY and CDR2 FYNNEI. This CDR3 has 13 residues. V lost 3 bases and J lost 1, with 6 bases in between. CDR3 DNA sequence: TGTGCCAGCAGTGACACCGGTAACTATGGCTACACCTTC. Protein: CASSDTGNYGYTF.

This chain joins TRBV10-2 and TRBJ2-6, with TRBD1 matching over 9 bases. V trimming: 5 bases; J trimming: 1 base; junction bases outside the gene matches: 18. The CDR3 totals 21 residues. Per germline, CDR1 WSHSY and CDR2 SAAADI. The CDR3 DNA sequence: TGCGCCAGCAGTCAAGGAACCCCGGGGACAGGGACCGGATCTGGGGCCAACGTCCTGACTTTC. This gives the protein CASSQGTPGTGTGSGANVLTF.